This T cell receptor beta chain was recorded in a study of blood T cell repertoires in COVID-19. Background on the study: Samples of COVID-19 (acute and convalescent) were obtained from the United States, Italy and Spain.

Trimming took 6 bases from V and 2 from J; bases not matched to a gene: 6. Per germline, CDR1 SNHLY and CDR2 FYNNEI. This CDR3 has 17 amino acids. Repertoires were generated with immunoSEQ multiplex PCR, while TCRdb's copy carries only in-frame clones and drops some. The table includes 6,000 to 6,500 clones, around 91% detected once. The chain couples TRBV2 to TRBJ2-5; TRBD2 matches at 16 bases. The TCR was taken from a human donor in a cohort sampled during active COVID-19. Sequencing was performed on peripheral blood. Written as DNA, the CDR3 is TGTGCCAGCAGATTTGGGACTAGCGGGAGGGGGCAAGAGACCCAGTACTTC. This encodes CASRFGTSGRGQETQYF.